The clone carrying this T cell receptor (beta chain) occurred many times. Its target is not known. MiXCR, applied by TCRdb to the 5' RACE reads, yields one record per CDR3 protein. The sample has about 110,000 distinct CDR3 sequences; roughly 8.9% are singletons. The junction had 6 bases not matched to a gene; V was cut back by 4 bases and J by 7 bases. This CDR3 region has 14 residues. CDR1 is SEHNR, CDR2 FQNEAQ, per germline (reference sequence). This sample was taken from a study of T cells after yellow fever vaccination. Background on the study: Each low-cell-number fraction was prepared by means of SMART-Seq v4 Ultra Low Input.

Broader study findings: A weaker but faster secondary response was observed, peaking on day 5 versus 15.

V usage is TRBV7-9 and J usage is TRBJ1-4; TRBD1 matches 7 bases. The receptor comes from a man aged 30-40 years who received the YFV17D yellow fever vaccine. Sequences were derived from CD8+ T cells sorted from PBMCs, sampled 45 days after the yellow fever booster vaccination. The CDR3 reads CASSSTTGREKLFF. The CDR3, as DNA: TGTGCCAGCAGCTCGACGACAGGGCGTGAAAAACTGTTTTTT. Combining the CDR3 with reference TRBV7-9 and TRBJ1-4 gives the whole variable domain DTGVSQNPRHKITKRGQNVTFRCDPISEHNRLYWYRQTLGQGPEFLTYFQNEAQLEKSRLLSDRFSAERPKGSFSTLEIQRTEQGDSAMYLCASSSTTGREKLFFGSGTQLSVL.